The source of this TCR beta chain is a study of blood T cell repertoires in COVID-19. The germline V gene has CDR1 MNHEY and CDR2 SMNVEV (reference sequence). The CDR3 loop spans 16 amino acids. The V and J ends lost 1 base and 2 bases respectively, with 9 bases between them. Method: immunoSEQ multiplex PCR; TCRdb's copy keeps in-frame clones and lacks some. Of about 330,000 clones in the sample, about 85% were seen once. This chain uses TRBV27 with TRBJ2-6, with D possibly being TRBD1 (5 bases). The sample was PBMCs or T cells enriched from blood (not recorded which). This sequence was found in a woman aged 30 to 39 who had recovered from COVID-19. The CDR3 here is CASSLLGAAGANVLTF. The CDR3 nucleotides are TGTGCCAGCAGTTTATTAGGGGCAGCTGGGGCCAACGTCCTGACTTTC.